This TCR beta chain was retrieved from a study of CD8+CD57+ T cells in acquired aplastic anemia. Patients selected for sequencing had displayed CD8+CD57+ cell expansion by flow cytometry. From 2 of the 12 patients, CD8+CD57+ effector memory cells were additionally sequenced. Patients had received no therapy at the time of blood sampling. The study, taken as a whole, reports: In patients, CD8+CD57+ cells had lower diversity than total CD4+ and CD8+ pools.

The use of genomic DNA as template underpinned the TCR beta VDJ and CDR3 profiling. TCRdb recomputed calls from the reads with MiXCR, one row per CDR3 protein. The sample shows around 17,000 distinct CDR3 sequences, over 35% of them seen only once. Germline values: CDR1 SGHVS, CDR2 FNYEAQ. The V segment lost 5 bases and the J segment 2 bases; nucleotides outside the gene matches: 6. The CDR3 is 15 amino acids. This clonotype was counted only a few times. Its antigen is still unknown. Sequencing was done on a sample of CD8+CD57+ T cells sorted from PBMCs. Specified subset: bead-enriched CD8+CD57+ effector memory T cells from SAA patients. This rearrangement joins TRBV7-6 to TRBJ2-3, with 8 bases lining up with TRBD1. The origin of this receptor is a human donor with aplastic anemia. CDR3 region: CASSRTGSDTDTQYF. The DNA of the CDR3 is TGTGCCAGCAGCCGGACAGGGTCGGACACAGATACGCAGTATTTT.